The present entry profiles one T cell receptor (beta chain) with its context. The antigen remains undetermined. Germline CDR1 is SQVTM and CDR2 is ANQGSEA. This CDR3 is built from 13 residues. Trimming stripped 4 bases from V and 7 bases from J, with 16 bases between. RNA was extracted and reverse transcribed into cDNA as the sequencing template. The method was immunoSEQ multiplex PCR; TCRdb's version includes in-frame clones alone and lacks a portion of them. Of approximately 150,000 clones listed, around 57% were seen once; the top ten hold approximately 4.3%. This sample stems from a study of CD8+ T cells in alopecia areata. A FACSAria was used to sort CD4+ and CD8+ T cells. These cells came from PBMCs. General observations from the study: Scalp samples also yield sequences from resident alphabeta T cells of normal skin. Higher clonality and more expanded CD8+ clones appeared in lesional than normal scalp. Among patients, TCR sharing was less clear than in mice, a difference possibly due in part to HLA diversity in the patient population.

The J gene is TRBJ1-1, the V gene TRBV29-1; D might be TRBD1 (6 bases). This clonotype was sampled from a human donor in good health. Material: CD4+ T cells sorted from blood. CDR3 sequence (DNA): TGCAGCGTTGTCCCAGGGGTAGACAGTGAAGCTTTCTTT. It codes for CSVVPGVDSEAFF.